Below, one T cell receptor beta chain is given with its context. This clonotype was observed a few times. The target of this receptor is not known. No qualities accompany the bases; no much larger clone lies one base away. Including the terminal cysteine and phenylalanine, the CDR3 comprises 13 residues. The only DNA kept is the CDR3, 39 bases in frame from the first base. The germline V gene encodes CDR1 SGDLS and CDR2 YYNGEE. V is pared back by 0 bases and J by 7 bases, with 10 bases lying between the germline termini. The record originates from a study of T-cell reconstitution after alpha-beta-depleted transplantation in children (dated by TCRdb to the mid-2010s). Background on the whole study: Using TCR repertoire profiling, the study followed T-cell immune reconstitution in a quantitative way in children after TCRalphabeta/CD19-depleted allogeneic hematopoietic cell transplantation.

The library relied on PCR. Sequencing was performed on an Illumina HiSeq 2500. TCR library preparation used molecular barcoding, with unique molecular identifiers applied to normalize quantification of the TCRbeta repertoire. The raw public reads went through TCRdb reprocessing: fastp at Q25, MiXCR clone calling, in-frame beta chains kept. Rows matching on CDR3 protein sequence are summarized as one entry with the most common DNA and genes. This sample holds about 610,000 distinct CDR3 sequences; roughly a tenth were observed only once. The ten largest account for 4% to 5% of the sample. Sample: PBMCs from the stem cell graft donor, taken from the stem cell graft. The chain uses TRBV9 and TRBJ1-1, with no reliable assignment of the D segment. The sequence came from a human donor who donated a stem cell graft to a child with acute myeloid leukemia. The CDR3: CASSVESYGEAFF. The DNA sequence follows: TGTGCCAGCAGCGTAGAGTCTTACGGTGAAGCTTTCTTT.